These 20 T cell receptor beta chains came from one sample sequenced in a study of shared T cell receptors in the human thymus. Produced via immunoSEQ multiplex PCR; TCRdb's table is partial and in-frame only. The sample lists about 500,000 clones, about four fifths occurring once. Another study also made use of these data, one on human thymus T cells.

Sequencing was done on a sample of thymocytes. All receptors derive from a boy in the first two years of life with a congenital heart defect.

This rearrangement joins TRBV6-5 to TRBJ1-1, with 8 bases fitting TRBD1. CDR3 size: 15 residues. The V gene end was trimmed by 4 bases and the J gene end by 0 bases; junction bases not matched to a gene: 4. CDR1 and CDR2 (germline): MNHEY, SVGAGI. The CDR3 DNA sequence: TGTGCCAGCAGTTGGGCAGGGGGCCTGAACACTGAAGCTTTCTTT. This translates into CASSWAGGLNTEAFF.

This clone was observed once. The chain joins TRBV29-1 to TRBJ2-1, with a weak D call TRBD2 (6 bases). Trimming took off 4 bases at V and 0 bases at J, with 16 bases between the two ends. The CDR3 has 16 amino acids. Germline V gene lookup returns CDR1 SQVTM and CDR2 ANQGSEA. The CDR3 DNA sequence: TGCAGCGTTGTGGGGGGTTGCGATAGCTCCTACAATGAGCAGTTCTTC. Protein product: CSVVGGCDSSYNEQFF.

The genes are TRBV5-1 and TRBJ2-6; D gene unclear. Trimming shortened V by 3 bases and J by 4 bases, and 14 bases separated the two germline ends. Germline CDR1 and CDR2: SGHRS and YFSETQ. The CDR3 sequence is 16 residues long. The CDR3 DNA reads TGCGCCAGCAGCTCCGTCCGGCTGGGCGGGGCCAACGTCCTGACTTTC. Translating it yields CASSSVRLGGANVLTF.

This clone was seen a handful of times. The V and J genes are TRBV30 and TRBJ2-1; TRBD2 aligns across 7 bases. The V gene's germline CDR1 is GTSNPN and CDR2 SVGIG (reference sequence). The CDR3 covers 13 residues. After removal of 3 bases from V and 4 bases from J, the junction contained 3 bases not matched to a gene. The CDR3 DNA follows: TGTGCCTGGAGAGAGCGGGGATACAATGAGCAGTTCTTC. Translating gives CAWRERGYNEQFF. Combining the CDR3 with reference TRBV30 and TRBJ2-1 gives the whole variable domain SQTIHQWPATLVQPVGSPLSLECTVEGTSNPNLYWYRQAAGRGLQLLFYSVGIGQISSEVPQNLSASRPQDRQFILSSKKLLLSDSGFYLCAWRERGYNEQFFGPGTRLTVL.

This chain links TRBV19 with TRBJ1-2, with 10 bases fitting TRBD1. With 5 bases clipped from V and 0 bases from J, the junction kept 9 bases outside the gene matches. Germline V lookup: CDR1 LNHDA, CDR2 SQIVND (reference sequence). The CDR3 covers 17 residues. CDR3 coding DNA: TGTGCCAGTAGTTCCTGGGACAGGGGAAAAACTAACTATGGCTACACCTTC. Amino acids: CASSSWDRGKTNYGYTF.

V usage is TRBV12-5 and J usage is TRBJ2-2, with D possibly TRBD2 on 6 matching bases. The CDR3 has 16 residues. Looked up from germline, CDR1 is LGHNT and CDR2 is FRNRAP. Trimming took off 9 bases at V and 5 bases at J, with 22 bases between the two ends. The CDR3 sequence is CASASWTGEITGELFF. The CDR3 DNA is TGTGCTAGCGCATCCTGGACGGGAGAGATAACCGGGGAGCTGTTTTTT.

This chain connects TRBV9 to TRBJ2-3; 12 nucleotides match TRBD2. CDR1 and CDR2 (germline): SGDLS, YYNGEE. J lost 1 base, V lost 7 bases, and 4 bases had no gene match. CDR3 size: 15 residues. CDR3 nucleotides: TGTGCCAGCGGACTAGCGGGATCCTGCACAGATACGCAGTATTTT. This codes for CASGLAGSCTDTQYF.

The rearrangement links TRBV27 to TRBJ2-7; 10 bases map to TRBD2. Germline lookup yields CDR1 MNHEY and CDR2 SMNVEV (reference sequence). The trim removed 2 bases at V and 6 bases at J, leaving 10 bases unmatched. This CDR3 spans 16 amino acids. The chain's CDR3 is CASSLVKASGRGEQYF. The DNA of the CDR3 is TGTGCCAGCAGTTTAGTCAAGGCTAGCGGGAGAGGCGAGCAGTACTTC.

The chain has TRBV28 and TRBJ1-1, with D unclear. CDR3 size: 14 residues. Germline CDR1 MDHEN, CDR2 SYDVKM. The V end was cut by 2 bases, the J end by 1 base, with 8 bases between. CDR3 residues: CASSLSRRNTEAFF. The CDR3 DNA sequence: TGTGCCAGCAGTTTAAGCAGGCGGAACACTGAAGCTTTCTTT.

There are a few counts of this clone. The rearrangement links TRBV30 to TRBJ2-7, with D hard to call. Per germline, CDR1 GTSNPN and CDR2 SVGIG (reference sequence). The CDR3 extends over 12 amino acids. The V and J ends lost 0 bases and 3 bases respectively, with 6 bases between them. The CDR3 reads CAWSVVSYEQYF. The CDR3 bases are TGTGCCTGGAGTGTAGTTAGCTACGAGCAGTACTTC.

The chain's CDR3 is CASSRSPRLNTEAFF. CDR3 nucleotides: TGTGCCAGCAGCCGCTCTCCCAGGCTGAACACTGAAGCTTTCTTT. This chain links TRBV7-2 with TRBJ1-1, with no clear D. With 5 bases removed from V and 0 bases from J, the gap between germline ends came to 13 bases. The germline gives CDR1 SGHTA, CDR2 FQGNSA. The CDR3 totals 15 residues. Full variable domain (rest looked up from reference TRBV7-2 and TRBJ1-1): GAGVSQSPSNKVTEKGKDVELRCDPISGHTALYWYRQSLGQGLEFLIYFQGNSAPDKSGLPSDRFSAERTGGSVSTLTIQRTQQEDSAVYLCASSRSPRLNTEAFFGQGTRLTVV.

This chain connects TRBV18 to TRBJ2-1, with D possibly being TRBD2 (6 bases). This CDR3 comprises 16 residues. The V gene lost 6 bases and the J gene lost 8 bases, with 23 bases spanning the gap. Germline values: CDR1 KGHSH, CDR2 LQKENI. The CDR3 nucleotides are TGTGCCAGCTCCCCAACACCCGGGAGCTCATCTCATGAGCAGTTCTTC. Its protein is CASSPTPGSSSHEQFF.

This chain joins TRBV7-9 and TRBJ2-2, with 8 bases matching TRBD1. The CDR3 is 17 amino acids. Germline V gene sequence: CDR1 SEHNR, CDR2 FQNEAQ (reference sequence). With V trimmed by 5 bases and J by 2 bases, 10 bases remained unmatched. The CDR3 here is CASSIPGQGPNTGELFF. The CDR3 nucleotides are TGTGCCAGCAGCATTCCCGGACAGGGTCCTAACACCGGGGAGCTGTTTTTT.

V and J are TRBV10-3 and TRBJ2-7, with 11 nucleotides matching TRBD1. Germline-derived CDR1 and CDR2 are ENHRY and SYGVKD. CDR3 length: 13 residues. Trimming took 6 bases from V and 5 from J; bases not matched to a gene: 3. The CDR3 here is CAIRGQGVHEQYF. The DNA of the CDR3 is TGTGCCATCAGGGGACAGGGGGTGCACGAGCAGTACTTC.

The V and J genes are TRBV30 and TRBJ2-7; 7 bases fit TRBD2. V lost 6 bases to trimming and J lost 1 base; unmatched junction nucleotides: 6. This CDR3 is built from 13 residues. From germline, CDR1 is GTSNPN and CDR2 SVGIG (reference sequence). CDR3 protein: CACIREASYEQYF. In DNA form, the CDR3 reads TGTGCCTGTATTCGGGAGGCGTCCTACGAGCAGTACTTC.

This clone was seen only once. This sequence joins TRBV5-6 and TRBJ2-5, with no clear D. The CDR3 covers 15 residues. Germline CDR1 reads SGHDT; CDR2 reads YYEEEE. V gave up 0 bases and J gave up 3 bases, with 12 bases separating them. CDR3 sequence reads: CASSLVAKSKETQYF. The CDR3 DNA is TGTGCCAGCAGCTTGGTTGCGAAGAGTAAAGAGACCCAGTACTTC.

This clone was observed a handful of times. The V call is TRBV11-2, the J call TRBJ2-5; D is possibly TRBD2 (5 bases). Trimming removed 5 bases at V and 0 bases at J, with 7 bases between. The CDR3 is 13 residues long. CDR1 and CDR2 from the germline V gene are SGHAT and FQNNGV. DNA for the CDR3: TGTGCCAGCAGCAAGAGGGACCAAGAGACCCAGTACTTC. This encodes CASSKRDQETQYF.

This clone was observed once. The chain uses TRBV6-5 and TRBJ2-3, with 8 bases matching TRBD2. Looked up from germline, CDR1 is MNHEY and CDR2 is SVGAGI. The ends lost 6 bases at V and 3 bases at J; junction bases unmatched: 8. The CDR3 extends over 15 amino acids. DNA of the CDR3: TGTGCCAGCAGACGCACTAGCGGAGGGACAGATACGCAGTATTTT. Translating gives CASRRTSGGTDTQYF.

This rearrangement joins TRBV25-1 to TRBJ2-3, with D possibly matching TRBD2 (5 bases). The ends were cut back, 1 base at V and 2 bases at J, with 13 bases in the middle. This CDR3 comprises 16 residues. Looked up from germline, CDR1 is MGHDK and CDR2 is SYGVNS. Here the CDR3 DNA reads TGTGCCAGCAGTGAATTTGAGGGAGTATCCACAGATACGCAGTATTTT. It codes for CASSEFEGVSTDTQYF.

The chain combines TRBV30 with TRBJ2-1, with D possibly TRBD1 on 5 matching bases. The V end lost 1 base, the J end lost 0 bases, and 16 bases lay between the germline ends. This CDR3 has 17 residues. Germline CDR1 is GTSNPN and CDR2 is SVGIG (reference sequence). The CDR3 loop is CAWSEWGGPSSYNEQFF. The CDR3 DNA follows: TGTGCCTGGAGTGAGTGGGGCGGTCCCAGCTCCTACAATGAGCAGTTCTTC.